The 4 T cell receptor beta chains in this list originate from one sample, sequenced in a study of molecular identifiers for immune sequencing clone quantification. MiXCR, run by TCRdb on the PCR reads, gives a single entry per CDR3 protein. The sample contains about 320,000 distinct CDR3 sequences, roughly 24% of which appear only once. The sample consisted of naive CD8+ T cells from blood, with Jurkat cell RNA spiked in. The subset denotes: FACS-sorted CD8+CD4-CCR7+CD45RA+ naive T cells. The receptor source for this set is a human donor in good health. Some libraries in this study had Jurkat cell RNA spiked in.

This clonotype showed up many times. This chain connects TRBV7-9 to TRBJ1-4; no firm D call. Germline-derived CDR1 and CDR2 are SEHNR and FQNEAQ (reference sequence). V shed 3 bases and J shed 7 bases, with 15 bases lying between them. The CDR3 is 15 amino acids. The CDR3 region is CASSFSFPPSEKLFF. As DNA, the CDR3 is TGTGCCAGCAGCTTCTCCTTCCCCCCGTCTGAAAAACTGTTTTTT.

The chain has TRBV3-1 and TRBJ2-5; tentatively, D is TRBD2 (5 bases). Germline V gives CDR1 LGHDT, CDR2 YNNKEL (reference sequence). Between the trimmed V and J ends, which lost 4 bases and 4 bases, there was a span of 10 bases. The CDR3 is made up of 13 amino acids. For the CDR3, the DNA is TGTGCCAGCAGCCCCCGCGGGTTAGAGACCCAGTACTTC. This codes for CASSPRGLETQYF.

The chain uses TRBV9 and TRBJ2-3; D is perhaps TRBD1 (6 bases). Germline-derived CDR1 and CDR2 are SGDLS and YYNGEE. Trimming removed 5 bases from V and 2 bases from J, with 18 bases in between. The CDR3 has 16 amino acids. The CDR3: CASRILNREPTDTQYF. CDR3 coding DNA: TGTGCCAGCAGGATTCTAAACAGGGAGCCCACAGATACGCAGTATTTT.

This clonotype has ten or more counts. The genes are TRBV12-3 or TRBV12-4 and TRBJ2-1; TRBD1 matches at 10 bases. This CDR3 is built from 15 residues. With 6 bases clipped from V and 1 base from J, the junction kept 3 bases outside the gene matches. The CDR3 loop is CASRPGQGSYNEQFF. In nucleotides, the CDR3 is TGTGCCAGCAGACCGGGACAGGGGTCCTACAATGAGCAGTTCTTC.